What follows are 31 T cell receptor beta chains derived from one specimen sequenced in a study of T cell responses to AZD1222 COVID-19 vaccine (dated by TCRdb to 2020 to 2023). Library generation was performed with the immunoSEQ multiplex PCR assay. Here the immuneACCESS table is served through TCRdb, limited to in-frame sequences with V and J called. Missing clones are a known gap in these copies; in checked studies unresolved V genes cover under half, and the rest lacks a known reason. The sample table contains 130,000 or so clones; only one count was recorded for approximately 84% of them. The ten largest account for around 22% of the sample. Sample time point, as interpreted from the label and publication: baseline before first vaccination. Specimen: peripheral blood, collected on day 0 of AZD1222 vaccination. The receptors stem from an adult in good health.

This clone was recorded once. The chain recombines TRBV3-1 (or the pseudogene TRBV3-2) with TRBJ1-1; D not resolved. The CDR3 length is 13 residues. In germline, CDR1 is LGHDT, CDR2 YNNKEL (reference sequence). Trimming took 2 bases from V and 7 from J, leaving 11 bases between them. In DNA, the CDR3 is TGTGCCAGCAGCCAAAATAAGGGCCTTGAAGCTTTCTTT. Amino acid sequence: CASSQNKGLEAFF.

The chain links TRBV5-4 to TRBJ2-3; no definite D call. The germline V gene encodes CDR1 SGHNT and CDR2 YYREEE (reference sequence). The CDR3 spans 15 residues. V was pared by 4 bases and J by 5 bases, with 17 bases between. The CDR3 here is CASSPRLSVGDTQYF. DNA of the CDR3: TGTGCCAGCAGCCCTAGACTTTCTGTGGGAGATACGCAGTATTTT. Combining the CDR3 with reference TRBV5-4 and TRBJ2-3 gives the whole variable domain ETGVTQSPTHLIKTRGQQVTLRCSSQSGHNTVSWYQQALGQGPQFIFQYYREEENGRGNFPPRFSGLQFPNYSSELNVNALELDDSALYLCASSPRLSVGDTQYFGPGTRLTVL.

The rearrangement links TRBV19 to TRBJ1-5; D ambiguous. The CDR3 runs to 13 residues. Germline CDR1 LNHDA, CDR2 SQIVND (reference sequence). Deletions cut 5 bases from V and 2 bases from J, with 7 bases between. The DNA for the CDR3 is TGTGCCAGTAGTTTACCAGGCAATCAGCCCCAGCATTTT. It yields the protein CASSLPGNQPQHF.

CDR3 in DNA: TGTGCCAGCAGCGCCGGAAACCTAGCACCCGGGGAGCTGTTTTTT. Encoded protein: CASSAGNLAPGELFF. The rearrangement links TRBV7-6 to TRBJ2-2; possibly TRBD2 for D (5 bases). Germline loops: CDR1 SGHVS, CDR2 FNYEAQ. V was pared by 5 bases and J by 6 bases, with 16 bases between. The length of the CDR3 is 15 residues.

V is TRBV3-1 (or the pseudogene TRBV3-2) and J is TRBJ1-5; D call uncertain. The CDR3 loop spans 15 amino acids. Germline V gene lookup returns CDR1 LGHDT and CDR2 YNNKEL (reference sequence). The ends were cut back, 0 bases at V and 4 bases at J, with 10 bases in the middle. For the CDR3, the DNA is TGTGCCAGCAGCCAAGATGGCAGGATTAATCAGCCCCAGCATTTT. This sequence encodes CASSQDGRINQPQHF.

The chain couples TRBV9 to TRBJ2-5; TRBD2 matches 7 bases. The CDR3 has 15 residues. The V and J ends lost 3 bases and 4 bases, in that order; junction bases with no gene match: 9. Germline V gene lookup returns CDR1 SGDLS and CDR2 YYNGEE. The CDR3 loop reads CASSATSVGAETQYF. For the CDR3, the DNA is TGTGCCAGCAGCGCCACTAGCGTAGGGGCAGAGACCCAGTACTTC.

This chain joins TRBV10-3 and TRBJ1-1; 9 positions match TRBD1. The germline CDR1 and CDR2 sequences are ENHRY and SYGVKD. Germline trimming cut 4 bases from V and 1 base from J; bases unmatched to any gene: 4. The CDR3 is 15 residues long. The CDR3: CAISGTGQGNTEAFF. The CDR3 DNA is TGTGCCATCAGTGGGACGGGACAGGGGAACACTGAAGCTTTCTTT.

V usage is TRBV7-9 and J usage is TRBJ1-4, with D perhaps matching TRBD1 (6 bases). Germline lookup yields CDR1 SEHNR and CDR2 FQNEAQ (reference sequence). The V and J ends lost 4 bases and 5 bases respectively, with 11 bases between them. The CDR3 is made up of 14 amino acids. CDR3 sequence: CASSSRTVNEKLFF. The DNA of the CDR3 is TGTGCCAGCAGCTCCCGGACAGTCAATGAAAAACTGTTTTTT.

The rearrangement uses TRBV4-3 and TRBJ1-2, with 8 bases lining up with TRBD1. The germline gives CDR1 LGHNA, CDR2 YSLEER. Trimming at V came to 3 bases and at J to 4 bases, leaving 7 bases not matched to a gene. This CDR3 spans 15 amino acids. CDR3 sequence: CASSHETGVVYGYTF. In DNA, the CDR3 is TGCGCCAGCAGCCACGAGACAGGGGTAGTCTATGGCTACACCTTC.

The CDR3 nucleotides are TGCGCCAGCAGCTTCTTCAGGGGAAGAGACGAGCAGTACTTC. It codes for CASSFFRGRDEQYF. The chain carries TRBV5-1 and TRBJ2-7; a weak D match, TRBD1 (6 bases). This CDR3 is built from 14 residues. CDR1 is SGHRS, CDR2 YFSETQ, per germline. Trimming shortened V by 2 bases and J by 5 bases, and 14 bases separated the two germline ends.

The V gene is TRBV7-9, the J gene TRBJ1-4, with D perhaps TRBD1 (5 bases). In germline, CDR1 is SEHNR, CDR2 FQNEAQ (reference sequence). This CDR3 has 15 residues. Deletions cut 5 bases from V and 5 bases from J, with 15 bases between. The CDR3 spells CASSPPTDSNEKLFF. The CDR3 region has the DNA TGTGCCAGCAGCCCCCCGACAGACAGCAATGAAAAACTGTTTTTT.

This clone has just one count. The V call is TRBV5-1, the J call TRBJ1-2; 8 nucleotides align to TRBD1. Trimming cost V 4 bases and J 2 bases; bases outside gene matches: 22. Germline V gene data show CDR1 as SGHRS and CDR2 as YFSETQ. CDR3 length equals 20 residues. The CDR3 DNA follows: TGCGCCAGCAGCCTAGGGACAGGTTCCGCGTACGTAAGAGCAAACTATGGCTACACCTTC. As protein: CASSLGTGSAYVRANYGYTF.

The gene calls are TRBV10-1 and TRBJ2-7; no definite D call. The CDR3 loop spans 13 amino acids. Deletions cut 1 base from V and 3 bases from J, with 7 bases between. Germline values: CDR1 WNHNN, CDR2 SYGVQD (reference sequence). The CDR3 nucleotides read TGCGCCAGCAGTGAGTTGATCGGCTACGAGCAGTACTTC. This encodes CASSELIGYEQYF.

This chain joins TRBV13 and TRBJ1-4, with TRBD1 matching over 7 bases. The V gene's germline CDR1 is PRHDT and CDR2 FYEKMQ (reference sequence). The CDR3 spans 16 residues. V trimming: 7 bases; J trimming: 0 bases; junction bases outside the gene matches: 8. CDR3 nucleotide sequence: TGTGCCAGCACCTCCCAGGGGGAGTCAACTAATGAAAAACTGTTTTTT. Encoded protein: CASTSQGESTNEKLFF.

V usage is TRBV9 and J usage is TRBJ1-6, with no clear D. Deletions cut 0 bases from V and 8 bases from J, with 9 bases between. Germline CDR1 and CDR2: SGDLS and YYNGEE. This CDR3 region has 14 residues. The CDR3 DNA is TGTGCCAGCAGCGTAGCTGCGGATTATTCACCCCTCCACTTT. Encoded protein: CASSVAADYSPLHF.

The chain carries TRBV27 and TRBJ2-7, with D tentatively TRBD1 (6 bases). The CDR3 totals 14 residues. From germline, CDR1 is MNHEY and CDR2 SMNVEV (reference sequence). The ends were cut back, 4 bases at V and 2 bases at J, with 12 bases in the middle. This chain's CDR3 is CASSSLRDTYEQYF. Here the CDR3 DNA reads TGTGCCAGCAGTTCACTCCGGGACACCTACGAGCAGTACTTC.

This chain connects TRBV20-1 to TRBJ1-3, with D possibly being TRBD1 (6 bases). This CDR3 contains 14 residues. Germline assignment: CDR1 DFQATT and CDR2 SNEGSKA (reference sequence). The V end lost 3 bases, the J end lost 4 bases, and 13 bases lay between the germline ends. The CDR3, as DNA: TGCAGTGCTAGTGGGGGGGGCAAAGGAAACACCATATATTTT. Translating it yields CSASGGGKGNTIYF.

This chain joins TRBV6-4 and TRBJ1-6; D is ambiguous. V was pared by 3 bases and J by 6 bases, with 12 bases between. Looked up from germline, CDR1 is MRHNA and CDR2 is SNTAGT. This CDR3 spans 15 amino acids. The CDR3 DNA reads as TGTGCCAGCAGTGAAGACCCCTTGGGTAATTCACCCCTCCACTTT. Protein: CASSEDPLGNSPLHF.

The chain recombines TRBV7-6 with TRBJ1-4; TRBD1 agrees at 9 bases. The junction had 4 bases not matched to a gene; V was cut back by 4 bases and J by 7 bases. The germline gives CDR1 SGHVS, CDR2 FNYEAQ. The CDR3 spans 14 residues. CDR3 in amino acids: CASSSRQGGEKLFF. The CDR3 DNA reads TGTGCCAGCAGCTCCCGACAGGGGGGTGAAAAACTGTTTTTT.

This clone was found a few times. The genes are TRBV10-1 and TRBJ1-1; TRBD1 is a possible D gene (6 bases). CDR3 length equals 15 residues. Germline V CDR1 and CDR2: WNHNN, SYGVQD (reference sequence). The ends were cut back, 0 bases at V and 6 bases at J, with 14 bases in the middle. Here the CDR3 reads CASSESGGEGAEAFF. CDR3 coding DNA: TGCGCCAGCAGTGAGTCGGGGGGCGAGGGAGCTGAAGCTTTCTTT.

The V and J genes are TRBV24-1 and TRBJ2-1, with D unclear. The CDR3 length is 14 residues. From germline, CDR1 is KGHDR and CDR2 SFDVKD. Trimming cost V 3 bases and J 8 bases, with 13 bases left between them. The CDR3 loop reads CATSDLRAYDEQFF. The CDR3 DNA follows: TGTGCCACCAGTGATCTCCGGGCTTATGATGAGCAGTTCTTC.

The chain carries TRBV7-2 and TRBJ2-1; D gene unclear. Trimming stripped 3 bases from V and 9 bases from J, with 12 bases between. CDR3 length: 13 residues. In germline, CDR1 is SGHTA, CDR2 FQGNSA. This CDR3 reads CASSLGFKAEQFF. The CDR3 coding sequence is TGTGCCAGCAGCTTGGGGTTTAAGGCTGAGCAGTTCTTC.

The chain recombines TRBV9 with TRBJ2-5; the D gene is possibly TRBD2 (6 bases). Germline CDR1 SGDLS, CDR2 YYNGEE. This CDR3 spans 15 amino acids. Between the trimmed V and J ends, which lost 4 bases and 4 bases, there was a span of 17 bases. CDR3 nucleotides: TGTGCCAGCAGCCCCCGGCTATCGGGGGTAGAGACCCAGTACTTC. It encodes CASSPRLSGVETQYF.

The chain links TRBV7-2 to TRBJ2-7; D unresolved. CDR1 SGHTA and CDR2 FQGNSA come from the germline V gene. The CDR3 runs to 16 residues. Trimming cost V 6 bases and J 4 bases, with 22 bases left between them. The CDR3 nucleotides read TGTGCCAGCAGTTCGAAGAGGATCCCGAGACCTTACGAGCAGTACTTC. It translates to CASSSKRIPRPYEQYF.

This clone was seen just once. The chain joins TRBV28 to TRBJ2-1; 11 bases are a match to TRBD2. Per germline, CDR1 MDHEN and CDR2 SYDVKM. CDR3 length: 15 amino acids. Trimming took 7 bases from V and 3 from J; bases not matched to a gene: 5. CDR3 in amino acids: CASIPGLADYNEQFF. CDR3 sequence (DNA): TGTGCCAGCATTCCGGGACTAGCGGACTACAATGAGCAGTTCTTC.

This sequence joins TRBV28 and TRBJ1-3; 7 bases agree with TRBD1. The CDR3 totals 17 residues. CDR1 and CDR2 (germline): MDHEN, SYDVKM. The junction had 9 bases not matched to a gene; V was cut back by 4 bases and J by 0 bases. The CDR3 region has the DNA TGTGCCAGCAGTTCGCCCCCCGGGACAGCCTCTGGAAACACCATATATTTT. Translation gives CASSSPPGTASGNTIYF.

In DNA, the CDR3 is TGCGCCAGCAGCCAAGCAGCGGGGGGGCGGCCAGATACGCAGTATTTT. Its translation: CASSQAAGGRPDTQYF. The V and J genes are TRBV4-3 and TRBJ2-3, with 10 nucleotides matching TRBD2. Germline V gene sequence: CDR1 LGHNA, CDR2 YSLEER. J was trimmed by 4 bases and V by 1 base; bases with no gene match: 5. The CDR3 length is 16 residues.

This clone came up a few times. The J gene is TRBJ2-7, the V gene TRBV3-1 (or the pseudogene TRBV3-2); D not certain. Trimming took off 1 base at V and 4 bases at J, with 14 bases between the two ends. Germline assignment: CDR1 LGHDT and CDR2 YNNKEL (reference sequence). The CDR3 runs 15 residues. The CDR3 sequence: CASSQAFLQEYEQYF. For the CDR3, the DNA is TGTGCCAGCAGCCAAGCCTTCTTGCAAGAATACGAGCAGTACTTC.

V gene TRBV6-6 combines with J gene TRBJ1-5, with a tentative D call TRBD1 (6 bases). With 6 bases removed from V and 3 bases from J, the gap between germline ends came to 15 bases. Germline V lookup: CDR1 MNHNY, CDR2 SVGAGI (reference sequence). The CDR3 contains 15 residues. Written as DNA, the CDR3 is TGTGCCAGCAGCCCCGCGAAGGGGGTCAATCAGCCCCAGCATTTT. Translating it yields CASSPAKGVNQPQHF.

The chain couples TRBV7-2 to TRBJ2-7; TRBD2 aligns across 9 bases. CDR3 length: 17 residues. J lost 2 bases, V lost 1 base, and 9 bases had no gene match. CDR1 is SGHTA and CDR2 is FQGNSA in the germline V gene. CDR3 in DNA: TGTGCCAGCAGCTTAGTGGCTAGCGGGGTGGGGGCCTACGAGCAGTACTTC. Encoded protein: CASSLVASGVGAYEQYF.

The chain joins TRBV27 to TRBJ1-1; D is perhaps TRBD1 (5 bases). V lost 5 bases and J 1 base, leaving 11 bases between the germline ends. This CDR3 comprises 14 residues. The V gene's germline CDR1 is MNHEY and CDR2 SMNVEV (reference sequence). For the CDR3, the DNA is TGTGCCAGCAGTATCCGGGACTGGAACACTGAAGCTTTCTTT. It specifies CASSIRDWNTEAFF.